These 26 T cell receptor beta chains were sequenced from one sample in a study of Japanese encephalitis immunity and Zika vaccine responses. Each CDR3 protein gets one entry after TCRdb re-called the 5' RACE reads with MiXCR. The repertoire holds about 280 distinct CDR3 sequences, with approximately 2.1% as singletons. Peptide pools at 0.85 to 1 ug/mL each stimulated CFSE-labeled PBMCs over an approximately 6-day culture. Proliferating CD4 T cells were sorted unfixed as live CD56-CD19-CD16-CD3+CD4+ CFSE-low cells. This sample comprised antigen-activated CD4+ T cells from blood, cultured, obtained during a Zika inactivated vaccine study. These receptors were taken from an adult man who received an inactivated Zika virus vaccine.

By share of the sample, this clonotype is large. The DNA for the CDR3 is TGCAGTGCTAGGAACAATGAGCAGTTCTTC. This codes for CSARNNEQFF. The chain has TRBV20-1 and TRBJ2-1; no reliable D call. Germline V gene lookup returns CDR1 DFQATT and CDR2 SNEGSKA (reference sequence). Deletions cut 3 bases from V and 5 bases from J, with 2 bases between. The CDR3 runs 10 residues.

This clonotype is medium-sized. The chain joins TRBV20-1 to TRBJ2-6, with D perhaps TRBD2 (5 bases). CDR1 is DFQATT, CDR2 SNEGSKA, per germline (reference sequence). Trimming stripped 0 bases from V and 0 bases from J, with 9 bases between. This CDR3 has 16 residues. The CDR3 reads CSARDFRGSGANVLTF. CDR3 nucleotides: TGCAGTGCTAGAGATTTTCGGGGCTCTGGGGCCAACGTCCTGACTTTC.

By its share, this clonotype is large (0.1 to 1%). Relative to the germline gene, one junction end is altered; a read error may explain this. The chain couples TRBV6-6 to TRBJ2-7; D remains unclear. The CDR3 sequence is 12 residues long. Germline V gene lookup returns CDR1 MNHNY and CDR2 SVGAGI (reference sequence). The CDR3 here is CPSSRSSYEQYF. The CDR3 DNA follows: TGTCCCAGCAGCCGATCGTCGTACGAGCAGTACTTC.

In its sample, this clonotype ranks as large. The chain joins TRBV27 to TRBJ1-2; tentative D call: TRBD1 (6 bases). The CDR3 is 16 amino acids. Per germline, CDR1 MNHEY and CDR2 SMNVEV (reference sequence). The V gene lost 4 bases and the J gene lost 3 bases, with 18 bases spanning the gap. CDR3 protein: CASSSLGGARDYGYTF. The CDR3 DNA reads TGTGCCAGCAGTTCTCTGGGGGGGGCGCGGGACTATGGCTACACCTTC.

CDR3 protein: CASARLGGWGETQYF. In nucleotides, the CDR3 is TGTGCCAGCGCTCGCCTCGGGGGGTGGGGTGAGACCCAGTACTTC. The chain uses TRBV7-3 and TRBJ2-5; 7 bases match TRBD2. Per the germline V gene, CDR1 is SGHTA and CDR2 is FQGTGA. The CDR3 covers 15 residues. Unmatched junction bases numbered 14, after V lost 8 bases and J lost 5 bases.

By share, this clonotype ranks as medium-sized. The chain couples TRBV20-1 to TRBJ2-3; possible D gene TRBD2, 5 bases. This CDR3 has 14 residues. Looked up from germline, CDR1 is DFQATT and CDR2 is SNEGSKA (reference sequence). Trimming pared 6 bases from V and 1 base from J, leaving 14 bases between. The CDR3 spells CSAPILGGTDTQYF. CDR3 sequence (DNA): TGCAGTGCACCAATCCTCGGGGGCACAGATACGCAGTATTTT.

This clonotype is medium-sized. J is TRBJ2-6 and V is TRBV7-2; 7 bases match TRBD2. Per germline, CDR1 SGHTA and CDR2 FQGNSA. CDR3 length: 15 residues. J gave up 2 bases and V 5 bases, and 3 bases lay outside the gene matches. In nucleotides, the CDR3 is TGTGCCAGCAGCCTGGGGGGGGCTGGGGCCAACGTCCTGACTTTC. This codes for CASSLGGAGANVLTF.

By proportion, this clonotype is large. The rearrangement joins TRBV20-1 to TRBJ1-4; 12 positions agree with TRBD1. The V and J ends lost 6 bases and 8 bases, in that order; junction bases with no gene match: 4. The CDR3 contains 13 residues. Germline CDR1 is DFQATT and CDR2 is SNEGSKA (reference sequence). The CDR3 nucleotides are TGCAGTGCCGCGGGACAGGGGGCGGAAAAACTGTTTTTT. It codes for CSAAGQGAEKLFF.

This clonotype is medium-sized. The gene calls are TRBV6-6 and TRBJ1-6; possibly TRBD1 for D (5 bases). The V end lost 2 bases, the J end lost 9 bases, and 8 bases lay between the germline ends. The CDR3 has 13 residues. Germline loops: CDR1 MNHNY, CDR2 SVGAGI (reference sequence). The CDR3 spells CASSYVGGSPLHF. In nucleotides, the CDR3 is TGTGCCAGCAGTTACGTCGGGGGTTCACCCCTCCACTTT.

This clonotype is categorized as large. The chain is built from TRBV27 and TRBJ2-6; D is possibly TRBD1 or TRBD2 (6 bases each). Germline CDR1 is MNHEY and CDR2 is SMNVEV (reference sequence). V lost 1 base to trimming and J lost 3 bases, with 16 bases between them. The CDR3 spans 18 residues. The DNA for the CDR3 is TGTGCCAGCAGTTTATACGGGGGCCGAGGGGATGGGGCCAACGTCCTGACTTTC. This gives the protein CASSLYGGRGDGANVLTF.

By its share, this clonotype is medium-sized. The V and J genes are TRBV20-1 and TRBJ2-1; a weak D match, TRBD2 (7 bases). Germline V gene lookup returns CDR1 DFQATT and CDR2 SNEGSKA (reference sequence). The CDR3 spans 13 residues. V was shortened by 7 bases and J by 4 bases, with 14 bases between the two germline ends. CDR3 residues: CSGVRGGYNEQFF. In DNA form, the CDR3 reads TGCAGTGGGGTCAGGGGAGGGTACAATGAGCAGTTCTTC.

This clonotype is hyperexpanded (1% or more) within its sample. This chain joins TRBV5-1 and TRBJ2-1; D remains unclear. There are 14 residues in the CDR3. The germline CDR1 and CDR2 sequences are SGHRS and YFSETQ. Trimming pared 0 bases from V and 4 bases from J, leaving 8 bases between. The CDR3 nucleotides are TGCGCCAGCAGCTTGGAAGTGGTGTACAATGAGCAGTTCTTC. Translation: CASSLEVVYNEQFF. Filled out from reference TRBV5-1 and TRBJ2-1, the complete variable domain reads KAGVTQTPRYLIKTRGQQVTLSCSPISGHRSVSWYQQTPGQGLQFLFEYFSETQRNKGNFPGRFSGRQFSNSRSEMNVSTLELGDSALYLCASSLEVVYNEQFFGPGTRLTVL.

In this sample, this clonotype is large. The chain links TRBV4-2 to TRBJ2-2, with D maybe TRBD1 (5 bases). Per germline, CDR1 LGHNA and CDR2 YNFKEQ. Trimming removed 0 bases at V and 7 bases at J, with 9 bases between. This CDR3 region has 14 residues. In nucleotides, the CDR3 is TGTGCCAGCAGCCAAGACAGGGCGAGCGGGGAGCTGTTTTTT. Translating it yields CASSQDRASGELFF.

This clonotype is labeled large. CDR3 sequence (DNA): TGCAGTGCCAGGGGGGACAGGGGGATCTACGAGCAGTACTTC. This gives the protein CSARGDRGIYEQYF. The chain recombines TRBV20-1 with TRBJ2-7; 11 nucleotides line up with TRBD1. CDR1 is DFQATT and CDR2 is SNEGSKA in the germline V gene (reference sequence). This CDR3 comprises 14 residues. The junction had 7 bases not matched to a gene; V was cut back by 6 bases and J by 3 bases.

This clonotype is labeled as medium-sized. The rearrangement links TRBV7-6 to TRBJ1-1; D not certain. Trimming left V 2 bases short and J 5 bases short, with 12 bases between. Germline CDR1 SGHVS, CDR2 FNYEAQ. This CDR3 has 14 amino acids. The CDR3 bases are TGTGCCAGCAGCTTATATACCGGAGGGACTGAAGCTTTCTTT. Its protein is CASSLYTGGTEAFF.

Within the sample, this clonotype is large. The chain couples TRBV5-4 to TRBJ1-1; D might be TRBD1 (5 bases). The CDR3 extends over 14 amino acids. V lost 4 bases and J 1 base, leaving 11 bases between the germline ends. Germline V CDR1 and CDR2: SGHNT, YYREEE (reference sequence). CDR3 DNA: TGTGCCAGCAGCCGGGACCGCTGGAACACTGAAGCTTTCTTT. This sequence encodes CASSRDRWNTEAFF.

This clonotype counts as large. The chain's CDR3 is CSADLGGAYYNEQFF. The CDR3 DNA is TGCAGTGCTGACCTGGGGGGGGCTTACTACAATGAGCAGTTCTTC. V and J are TRBV20-1 and TRBJ2-1, with a weak D call TRBD2 (7 bases). V was shortened by 5 bases and J by 3 bases, with 17 bases between the two germline ends. CDR3 size: 15 residues. Germline CDR1 reads DFQATT; CDR2 reads SNEGSKA (reference sequence).

This clonotype qualifies as medium-sized. The rearrangement links TRBV7-3 to TRBJ1-6, with D unresolved. Trimming stripped 3 bases from V and 11 bases from J, with 11 bases between. The CDR3 is 13 residues long. Germline V gives CDR1 SGHTA, CDR2 FQGTGA. Here the CDR3 reads CASSLMGRPPLHF. The CDR3 nucleotides are TGTGCCAGCAGCTTGATGGGTAGGCCACCCCTCCACTTT.

By share of the sample, this clonotype is large. The chain carries TRBV7-2 and TRBJ2-5, with TRBD1 identical over 7 bases. V was clipped by 5 bases and J by 2 bases; unmatched bases: 11. The CDR3 consists of 16 residues. Germline V gives CDR1 SGHTA, CDR2 FQGNSA. The CDR3: CASSANRDRRQETQYF. The CDR3 DNA follows: TGTGCCAGCAGCGCCAACCGGGACAGAAGGCAAGAGACCCAGTACTTC.

In its sample, this clonotype ranks as medium-sized. The junction departs from the called germline gene at one end, perhaps through a read error. The V gene is TRBV13, the J gene TRBJ1-1; D possibly corresponds to TRBD1 (5 bases). The V gene's germline CDR1 is PRHDT and CDR2 FYEKMQ (reference sequence). This CDR3 is built from 14 residues. CDR3 sequence: CASRGLGVGAEAIF. CDR3 DNA sequence: TGTGCCAGCAGGGGTTTGGGGGTTGGCGCTGAAGCTATCTTT.

This clonotype is categorized as hyperexpanded (1% or more). The J gene is TRBJ2-7, the V gene TRBV6-6; D is ambiguous. Germline values: CDR1 MNHNY, CDR2 SVGAGI (reference sequence). This CDR3 comprises 12 residues. Trimming took off 6 bases at V and 4 bases at J, with 10 bases between the two ends. DNA of the CDR3: TGTGCCAGCAGCCGATCGTCGTACGAGCAGTACTTC. Translation: CASSRSSYEQYF.

This clonotype ranks as medium-sized (0.01 to 0.1%). The rearrangement uses TRBV28 and TRBJ1-5; D ambiguous. CDR1 is MDHEN and CDR2 is SYDVKM in the germline V gene. The CDR3 sequence is 13 residues long. V was pared by 2 bases and J by 7 bases, with 9 bases between. The chain's CDR3 is CASSLGPPQPQHF. CDR3 DNA: TGTGCCAGCAGTTTAGGACCGCCGCAGCCCCAGCATTTT.

This clonotype ranks as large. This chain uses TRBV5-6 with TRBJ2-1; the D gene is possibly TRBD2 (6 bases). Looked up from germline, CDR1 is SGHDT and CDR2 is YYEEEE. The ends were cut back, 2 bases at V and 5 bases at J, with 17 bases in the middle. This CDR3 region has 16 residues. The CDR3 region has the DNA TGTGCCAGCAGCTTATATAGCGGTTCCTTAGACAATGAGCAGTTCTTC. This sequence encodes CASSLYSGSLDNEQFF.

This clonotype is termed large. The chain recombines TRBV28 with TRBJ1-1, with D tentatively TRBD1 (5 bases). Trimming stripped 6 bases from V and 7 bases from J, with 9 bases between. Germline V gene sequence: CDR1 MDHEN, CDR2 SYDVKM. CDR3 size: 11 residues. In DNA form, the CDR3 reads TGTGCCAGCAGCCAGGGTGATGAAGCTTTCTTT. It yields the protein CASSQGDEAFF.

This clonotype is large (0.1 to 1%) in the sample. The V gene is TRBV20-1, the J gene TRBJ2-5; 10 bases match TRBD2. Per the germline V gene, CDR1 is DFQATT and CDR2 is SNEGSKA (reference sequence). The junction had 8 bases not matched to a gene; V was cut back by 5 bases and J by 5 bases. This CDR3 region has 14 residues. CDR3 sequence: CSAPERGGRETQYF. The CDR3 DNA is TGCAGTGCTCCAGAGCGGGGGGGGCGGGAGACCCAGTACTTC.

This clonotype is large by share. The chain links TRBV28 to TRBJ1-4, with a tentative D call TRBD1 (6 bases). The ends were cut back, 5 bases at V and 7 bases at J, with 14 bases in the middle. The CDR3 totals 14 residues. Germline loops: CDR1 MDHEN, CDR2 SYDVKM. CDR3 sequence: CASSRGGAGEKLFF. The CDR3 region has the DNA TGTGCCAGCAGTCGAGGGGGGGCTGGTGAAAAACTGTTTTTT. Combining the CDR3 with reference TRBV28 and TRBJ1-4 gives the whole variable domain DVKVTQSSRYLVKRTGEKVFLECVQDMDHENMFWYRQDPGLGLRLIYFSYDVKMKEKGDIPEGYSVSREKKERFSLILESASTNQTSMYLCASSRGGAGEKLFFGSGTQLSVL.